This T cell receptor (beta chain) is from a study of cytomegalovirus exposure and HLA in healthy donors. In the study overall: Among over 350 genotyped donors, 65% to 90% fell in the Caucasian-associated ancestry cluster.

Use of 60 Vbeta and 13 Jbeta primers characterized the PCR. Per the original methods: Later reanalysis found 80 million or so unique TCR beta chains, around 10 million of them shared. Assay: immunoSEQ multiplex PCR; the TCRdb copy retains only in-frame clones and omits some. V, J and clone size were drawn from that table, and D and trimming were deduced from the DNA. The table includes approximately 160,000 clones, around 65% detected once. About this clone itself: Its specificity is not known.

Study-wide findings and caveats: Later on, a genetic analysis was performed. It linked a missense variant in DCLRE1C with V- and J-gene trimming of TCR beta. In an earlier analysis, productive rearrangement rates for most beta V segments clustered near 87% or 30%.

The receptor comes from a woman aged 40 to 50 in good health and CMV-seropositive. Sequencing input: PBMCs.

The CDR3 coding sequence is TGCAGCGGAAAACAGGGTTGGTCCACAGATACGCAGTATTTT. This codes for CSGKQGWSTDTQYF. The V call is TRBV29-1, the J call TRBJ2-3; weak D call: TRBD1 (6 bases). The CDR3 is made up of 14 amino acids. The V end lost 7 bases, the J end lost 2 bases, and 16 bases lay between the germline ends. Germline values: CDR1 SQVTM, CDR2 ANQGSEA.